This T cell receptor beta chain was retrieved from a study of T cell responses to AZD1222 COVID-19 vaccine. In its sample, this clone was seen once. Its antigen is currently unknown. Study results and caveats: Repertoires were collected only later (after the peak T cell response had occurred).

Germline V gives CDR1 SGHAT, CDR2 FQNNGV. Trimming pared 5 bases from V and 4 bases from J, leaving 23 bases between. CDR3 length: 17 residues. Using immunoSEQ multiplex PCR, the repertoire was profiled, and TCRdb retains in-frame clones only, with some absent. The sample consists of 180,000 or so clones, about 95% of them appearing once. Sequenced material: peripheral blood, taken on day 0 of AZD1222 vaccination. The TCR comes from an adult in good health. The chain uses TRBV11-2 and TRBJ1-2; D is possibly TRBD1 (6 bases). CDR3 bases: TGTGCCAGCAGCCCTCGGGACACAAAAACTACAAGCTATGGCTACACCTTC. It encodes CASSPRDTKTTSYGYTF.